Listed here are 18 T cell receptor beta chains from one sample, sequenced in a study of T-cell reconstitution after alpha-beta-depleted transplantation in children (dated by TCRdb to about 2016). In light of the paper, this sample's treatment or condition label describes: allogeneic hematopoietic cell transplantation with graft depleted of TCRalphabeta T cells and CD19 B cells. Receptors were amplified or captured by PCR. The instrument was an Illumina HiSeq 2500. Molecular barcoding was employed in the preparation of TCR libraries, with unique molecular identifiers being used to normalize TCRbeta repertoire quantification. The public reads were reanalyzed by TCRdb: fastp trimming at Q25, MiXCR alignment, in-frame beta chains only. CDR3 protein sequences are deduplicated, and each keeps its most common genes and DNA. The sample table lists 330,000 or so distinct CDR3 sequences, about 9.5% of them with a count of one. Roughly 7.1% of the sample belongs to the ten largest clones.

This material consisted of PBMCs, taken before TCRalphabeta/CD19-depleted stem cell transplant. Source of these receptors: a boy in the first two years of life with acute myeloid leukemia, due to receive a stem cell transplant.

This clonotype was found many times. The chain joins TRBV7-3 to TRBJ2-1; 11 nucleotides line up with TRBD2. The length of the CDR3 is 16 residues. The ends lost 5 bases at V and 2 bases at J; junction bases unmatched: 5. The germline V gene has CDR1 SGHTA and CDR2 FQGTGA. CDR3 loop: CASSLLAGVPYNEQFF. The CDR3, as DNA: TGTGCCAGCAGCCTACTAGCGGGAGTCCCCTACAATGAGCAGTTCTTC.

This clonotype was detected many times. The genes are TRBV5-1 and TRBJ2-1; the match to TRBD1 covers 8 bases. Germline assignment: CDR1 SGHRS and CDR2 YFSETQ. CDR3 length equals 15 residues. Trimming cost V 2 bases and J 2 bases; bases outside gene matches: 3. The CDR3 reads CASSLQDRAYNEQFF. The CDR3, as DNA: TGCGCCAGCAGCTTACAGGACAGGGCCTACAATGAGCAGTTCTTC.

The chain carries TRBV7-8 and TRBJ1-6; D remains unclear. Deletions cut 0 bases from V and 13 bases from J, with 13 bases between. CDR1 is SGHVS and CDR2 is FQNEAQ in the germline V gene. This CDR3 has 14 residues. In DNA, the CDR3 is TGTGCCAGCAGCTTAGCAGGGCAAAGGACCCCCCTCCACTTT. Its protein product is CASSLAGQRTPLHF.

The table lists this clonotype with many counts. The CDR3 DNA sequence: TGCGCCAGCAGCTTGCGTCCAGACAGGGGACTCTTCTACGAGCAGTACTTC. This encodes CASSLRPDRGLFYEQYF. The chain carries TRBV5-1 and TRBJ2-7, with 8 bases identical to TRBD1. Trimming removed 1 base from V and 3 bases from J; junction bases left unmatched: 12. Looked up from germline, CDR1 is SGHRS and CDR2 is YFSETQ. CDR3 length: 17 residues.

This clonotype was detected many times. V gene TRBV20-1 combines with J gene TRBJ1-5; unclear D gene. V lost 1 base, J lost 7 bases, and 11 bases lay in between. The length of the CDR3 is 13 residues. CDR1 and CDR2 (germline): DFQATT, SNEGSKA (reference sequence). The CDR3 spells CSARVSGMQPQHF. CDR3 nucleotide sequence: TGCAGTGCTAGAGTATCGGGCATGCAGCCCCAGCATTTT.

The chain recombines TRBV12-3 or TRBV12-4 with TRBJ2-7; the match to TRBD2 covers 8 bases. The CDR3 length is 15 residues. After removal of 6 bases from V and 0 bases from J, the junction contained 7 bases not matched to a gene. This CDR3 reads CASRPSGGPSYEQYF. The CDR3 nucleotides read TGTGCCAGCAGACCAAGCGGGGGTCCCTCCTACGAGCAGTACTTC.

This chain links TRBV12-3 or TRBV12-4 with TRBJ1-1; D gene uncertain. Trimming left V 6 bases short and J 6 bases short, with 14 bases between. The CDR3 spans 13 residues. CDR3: CASSPSDPAEAFF. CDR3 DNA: TGTGCCAGCAGCCCGTCCGATCCCGCTGAAGCTTTCTTT.

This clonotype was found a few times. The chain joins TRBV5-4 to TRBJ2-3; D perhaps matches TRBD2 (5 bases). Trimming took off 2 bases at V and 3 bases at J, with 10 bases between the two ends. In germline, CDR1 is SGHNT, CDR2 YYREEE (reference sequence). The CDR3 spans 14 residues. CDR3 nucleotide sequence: TGTGCCAGCAGCTTAAGCGGTTGGACAGATACGCAGTATTTT. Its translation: CASSLSGWTDTQYF.

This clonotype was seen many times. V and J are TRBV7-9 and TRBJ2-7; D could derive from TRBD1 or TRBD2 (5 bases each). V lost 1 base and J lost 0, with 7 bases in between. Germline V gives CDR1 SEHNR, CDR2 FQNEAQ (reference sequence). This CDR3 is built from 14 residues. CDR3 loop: CASSLGGNSYEQYF. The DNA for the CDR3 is TGTGCCAGCAGCTTAGGGGGGAACTCCTACGAGCAGTACTTC.

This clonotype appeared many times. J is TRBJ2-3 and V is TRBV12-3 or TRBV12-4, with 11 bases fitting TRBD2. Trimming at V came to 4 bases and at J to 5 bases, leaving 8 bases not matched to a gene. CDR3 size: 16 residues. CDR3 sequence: CASSYTGLADLDTQYF. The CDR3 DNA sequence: TGTGCCAGCAGTTATACGGGACTAGCGGATTTAGATACGCAGTATTTT.

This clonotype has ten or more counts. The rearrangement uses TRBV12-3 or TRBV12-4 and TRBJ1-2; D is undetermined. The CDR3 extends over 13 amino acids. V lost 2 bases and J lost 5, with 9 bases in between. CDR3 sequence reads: CASSLRADYGYTF. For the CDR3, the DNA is TGTGCCAGCAGTTTACGGGCGGATTATGGCTACACCTTC.

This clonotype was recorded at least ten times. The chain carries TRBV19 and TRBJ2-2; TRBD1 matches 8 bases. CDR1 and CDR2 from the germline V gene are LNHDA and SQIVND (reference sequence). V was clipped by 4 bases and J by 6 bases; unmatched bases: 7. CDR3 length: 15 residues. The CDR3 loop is CASSTRTGFAGELFF. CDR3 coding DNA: TGTGCCAGTAGTACTCGGACAGGGTTTGCCGGGGAGCTGTTTTTT.

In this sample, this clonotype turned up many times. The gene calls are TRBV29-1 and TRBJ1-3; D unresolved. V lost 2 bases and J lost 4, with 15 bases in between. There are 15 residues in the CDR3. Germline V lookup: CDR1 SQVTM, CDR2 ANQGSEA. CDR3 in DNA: TGCAGCGTTGAACTTCTAACCCGCTGGGGAAACACCATATATTTT. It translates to CSVELLTRWGNTIYF.

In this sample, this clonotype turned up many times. CDR3 bases: TGTGCCAGCAGCAACCGACTAGAAACAGATACGCAGTATTTT. This sequence encodes CASSNRLETDTQYF. The chain uses TRBV11-2 and TRBJ2-3; possibly TRBD2 for D (6 bases). CDR1 is SGHAT and CDR2 is FQNNGV in the germline V gene. Trimming left V 5 bases short and J 3 bases short, with 12 bases between. The CDR3 is 14 residues long.

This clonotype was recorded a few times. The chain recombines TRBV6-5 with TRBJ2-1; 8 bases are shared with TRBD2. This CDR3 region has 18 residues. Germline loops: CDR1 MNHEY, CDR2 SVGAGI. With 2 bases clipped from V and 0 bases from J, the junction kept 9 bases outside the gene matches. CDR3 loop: CASSYERGLPSSYNEQFF. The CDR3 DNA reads TGTGCCAGCAGTTACGAGCGGGGGCTCCCAAGCTCCTACAATGAGCAGTTCTTC.

In DNA form, the CDR3 reads TGTGCCAGCAGCTTTGAGGTCCAAGATGGCTACACCTTC. Residues: CASSFEVQDGYTF. J is TRBJ1-2 and V is TRBV7-2; D unclear. This CDR3 spans 13 amino acids. The ends were cut back, 3 bases at V and 6 bases at J, with 11 bases in the middle. Germline loops: CDR1 SGHTA, CDR2 FQGNSA.

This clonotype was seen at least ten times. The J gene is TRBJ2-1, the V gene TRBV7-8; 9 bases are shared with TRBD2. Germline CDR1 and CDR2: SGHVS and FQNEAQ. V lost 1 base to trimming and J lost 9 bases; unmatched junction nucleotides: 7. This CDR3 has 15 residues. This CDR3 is CASSLVAGGYGEQFF. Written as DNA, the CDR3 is TGTGCCAGCAGCTTAGTTGCGGGGGGGTACGGTGAGCAGTTCTTC.

CDR3 sequence: CASSFEGHEQFF. The CDR3 coding sequence is TGCGCCAGCAGCTTCGAAGGGCATGAGCAGTTCTTC. This sequence joins TRBV5-1 and TRBJ2-1; D unresolved. CDR3 length: 12 amino acids. Germline CDR1 is SGHRS and CDR2 is YFSETQ. V gave up 2 bases and J gave up 8 bases, with 8 bases separating them. The full variable domain, with the rest looked up from reference TRBV5-1 and TRBJ2-1, is KAGVTQTPRYLIKTRGQQVTLSCSPISGHRSVSWYQQTPGQGLQFLFEYFSETQRNKGNFPGRFSGRQFSNSRSEMNVSTLELGDSALYLCASSFEGHEQFFGPGTRLTVL.